Each of the 30 T cell receptor beta chains below was sequenced from the same sample in a study of blood T cells in healthy people across ages. A sample-barcoded 5' primer and a J-beta primer mix were used in a second PCR of roughly 6 to 11 cycles. Each CDR3 protein gets one entry after TCRdb re-called the 5' RACE reads with MiXCR. This table has 1.4 million or so distinct CDR3 sequences, about 42% appearing once. The material sequenced was blood. Receptors were obtained from a woman under 30 in good health.

The rearrangement joins TRBV12-5 to TRBJ2-5; a weak D match, TRBD1 (5 bases). Trimming cost V 6 bases and J 3 bases, with 11 bases left between them. The CDR3 is 13 residues long. The V gene's germline CDR1 is LGHNT and CDR2 FRNRAP. CDR3 sequence: CASGLGHKETQYF. CDR3 in DNA: TGTGCTAGTGGGTTAGGACATAAAGAGACCCAGTACTTC. Combining the CDR3 with reference TRBV12-5 and TRBJ2-5 gives the whole variable domain DARVTQTPRHKVTEMGQEVTMRCQPILGHNTVFWYRQTMMQGLELLAYFRNRAPLDDSGMPKDRFSAEMPDATLATLKIQPSEPRDSAVYFCASGLGHKETQYFGPGTRLLVL.

This clonotype has ten or more counts. The rearrangement links TRBV7-9 to TRBJ2-3; D remains unclear. The CDR3 has 13 amino acids. Germline assignment: CDR1 SEHNR and CDR2 FQNEAQ (reference sequence). Trimming took off 1 base at V and 2 bases at J, with 4 bases between the two ends. DNA for the CDR3: TGTGCCAGCAGCTTAGAGGACACAGATACGCAGTATTTT. Its translation is CASSLEDTDTQYF.

The table lists this clonotype with a few counts. The chain links TRBV2 to TRBJ1-4; 7 bases line up with TRBD1. V shed 6 bases and J 8 bases; nucleotides not matched to a gene: 6. This CDR3 comprises 13 residues. CDR1 is SNHLY and CDR2 is FYNNEI in the germline V gene. CDR3 sequence: CASREGAREKLFF. The CDR3 nucleotides are TGTGCCAGCAGAGAGGGGGCGCGAGAAAAACTGTTTTTT. The full variable domain, with the rest looked up from reference TRBV2 and TRBJ1-4, is EPEVTQTPSHQVTQMGQEVILRCVPISNHLYFYWYRQILGQKVEFLVSFYNNEISEKSEIFDDQFSVERPDGSNFTLKIRSTKLEDSAMYFCASREGAREKLFFGSGTQLSVL.

This chain links TRBV7-2 with TRBJ2-7; possible D gene TRBD2, 5 bases. Trimming shortened V by 6 bases and J by 6 bases, and 15 bases separated the two germline ends. In germline, CDR1 is SGHTA, CDR2 FQGNSA. The CDR3 runs to 13 residues. CDR3 nucleotide sequence: TGTGCCAGCAGGCCTAGCTCGACCCTCGAGCAGTACTTC. Encoded protein: CASRPSSTLEQYF.

The chain uses TRBV12-3 or TRBV12-4 and TRBJ2-7; D gene unclear. This CDR3 comprises 15 residues. V was cut by 5 bases and J by 4 bases, with 18 bases left in between. For the CDR3, the DNA is TGTGCCAGCAGTACAAGACATCGTAGATCATACGAGCAGTACTTC. It yields the protein CASSTRHRRSYEQYF.

This clonotype came up many times. The rearrangement links TRBV5-1 to TRBJ1-1; tentatively, D is TRBD1 (5 bases). Per the germline V gene, CDR1 is SGHRS and CDR2 is YFSETQ. Trimming removed 4 bases at V and 1 base at J, with 8 bases between. The CDR3 has 13 amino acids. The CDR3 nucleotides read TGCGCCAGCAGCCAAACAGGGAACACTGAAGCTTTCTTT. Its protein product is CASSQTGNTEAFF.

The J gene is TRBJ2-7, the V gene TRBV20-1; TRBD1 matches 8 bases. This CDR3 spans 13 amino acids. Germline-derived CDR1 and CDR2 are DFQATT and SNEGSKA (reference sequence). The V and J ends lost 6 bases and 0 bases, in that order; junction bases with no gene match: 4. The CDR3 DNA follows: TGCAGTGCACCGACAGGGGACTCCTACGAGCAGTACTTC. This sequence encodes CSAPTGDSYEQYF.

The genes are TRBV24-1 and TRBJ2-3, with D unclear. V was pared by 2 bases and J by 2 bases, with 16 bases between. The CDR3 extends over 17 amino acids. Germline lookup yields CDR1 KGHDR and CDR2 SFDVKD. In DNA form, the CDR3 reads TGTGCCACCAGTGATTCAGGCAGCAGGAGTTTCACAGATACGCAGTATTTT. Amino acid sequence: CATSDSGSRSFTDTQYF.

This clonotype occurred a few times. This chain links TRBV4-1 with TRBJ1-2; 7 bases map to TRBD1. The V gene end was trimmed by 1 base and the J gene end by 8 bases; junction bases not matched to a gene: 4. CDR1 is MGHRA, CDR2 YSYEKL, per germline. CDR3 length: 13 residues. The CDR3 nucleotides read TGCGCCAGCAGCCAAGTCACGACAGGGGGCTACACCTTC. This encodes CASSQVTTGGYTF.

This rearrangement joins TRBV5-1 to TRBJ1-1; TRBD1 aligns across 7 bases. J gave up 4 bases and V 1 base, and 13 bases lay outside the gene matches. Per the germline V gene, CDR1 is SGHRS and CDR2 is YFSETQ. This CDR3 is 17 amino acids long. The CDR3 protein is CASSLKLGGLSGTEAFF. The CDR3 DNA is TGCGCCAGCAGCTTGAAGTTAGGGGGCCTTAGTGGCACTGAAGCTTTCTTT.

This clonotype occurred a few times. V gene TRBV2 combines with J gene TRBJ2-5; D gene unclear. The closer fit of TRBJ2-7 to the DNA end suggests the J call may be wrong. Germline V gives CDR1 SNHLY, CDR2 FYNNEI. The CDR3 spans 10 residues. CDR3 region: CASSVSEQYF. The CDR3 nucleotides are TGTGCCAGCAGTGTCAGCGAGCAGTACTTC.

Many counts were recorded for this clonotype. This sequence joins TRBV12-5 and TRBJ2-1; the D call may be TRBD1 or TRBD2 (5 bases each). Germline V gene data show CDR1 as LGHNT and CDR2 as FRNRAP. V lost 1 base and J lost 7, with 5 bases in between. The CDR3 runs to 12 residues. CDR3 DNA: TGTGCTAGTGGTTTGGGGGGGAATGAGCAGTTCTTC. Its protein is CASGLGGNEQFF.

The rearrangement joins TRBV10-3 to TRBJ1-5, with TRBD1 identical over 8 bases. The CDR3 spans 17 residues. Germline CDR1 and CDR2: ENHRY and SYGVKD. V lost 2 bases, J lost 0 bases, and 6 bases stayed unmatched. CDR3 sequence reads: CAISEPMGQDSNQPQHF. The DNA for the CDR3 is TGTGCCATCAGTGAGCCTATGGGACAGGATAGCAATCAGCCCCAGCATTTT.

This clonotype was seen more than once but under ten times. The chain has TRBV7-2 and TRBJ2-1; the D is unclear. Germline loops: CDR1 SGHTA, CDR2 FQGNSA. The CDR3 is 14 amino acids. Trimming removed 7 bases at V and 5 bases at J, with 15 bases between. In DNA, the CDR3 is TGTGCCAGCACCCCAGGCTGGGGAAACAATGAGCAGTTCTTC. Encoded protein: CASTPGWGNNEQFF. The variable domain in full, completed from reference TRBV7-2 and TRBJ2-1, reads GAGVSQSPSNKVTEKGKDVELRCDPISGHTALYWYRQSLGQGLEFLIYFQGNSAPDKSGLPSDRFSAERTGGSVSTLTIQRTQQEDSAVYLCASTPGWGNNEQFFGPGTRLTVL.

The chain employs TRBV11-3 and TRBJ2-5; the match to TRBD2 covers 8 bases. This CDR3 is 15 amino acids long. V lost 5 bases to trimming and J lost 0 bases; unmatched junction nucleotides: 5. Germline assignment: CDR1 SGHNT and CDR2 YENEEA. This CDR3 reads CASSMTSANQETQYF. The CDR3 DNA is TGTGCCAGCAGCATGACTAGCGCTAACCAAGAGACCCAGTACTTC.

This clonotype was detected only a few times. The rearrangement links TRBV5-1 to TRBJ2-1; 10 bases map to TRBD2. The CDR3 is 14 residues long. CDR1 and CDR2 (germline): SGHRS, YFSETQ. V shed 6 bases and J 5 bases; nucleotides not matched to a gene: 5. The CDR3 here is CASKVLAGNNEQFF. DNA of the CDR3: TGCGCCAGCAAAGTACTAGCGGGGAACAATGAGCAGTTCTTC.

The chain employs TRBV4-1 and TRBJ1-2, with D tentatively TRBD1 (6 bases). CDR1 and CDR2 from the germline V gene are MGHRA and YSYEKL. Trimming took off 3 bases at V and 6 bases at J, with 20 bases between the two ends. CDR3 length: 16 residues. CDR3 DNA: TGCGCCAGCAGCCACATAAAACCCCCAGGGGCCCATGGCTACACCTTC. Amino acids: CASSHIKPPGAHGYTF.

The chain is built from TRBV7-3 and TRBJ2-5, with 7 bases fitting TRBD1. Germline trimming cut 5 bases from V and 1 base from J; bases unmatched to any gene: 7. Per the germline V gene, CDR1 is SGHTA and CDR2 is FQGTGA. This CDR3 contains 15 residues. The CDR3 DNA follows: TGTGCCAGCAGCCCCGCTACAGGGGCCCAAGAGACCCAGTACTTC. As protein: CASSPATGAQETQYF.

The rearrangement links TRBV6-5 to TRBJ2-7; 12 bases fit TRBD2. This CDR3 is 15 amino acids long. J lost 7 bases, V lost 7 bases, and 11 bases had no gene match. Germline CDR1 is MNHEY and CDR2 is SVGAGI. Here the CDR3 reads CASTQGLAGHNEQYF. The CDR3 DNA reads as TGTGCCAGCACCCAGGGACTAGCGGGTCACAATGAGCAGTACTTC.

The CDR3 is CASSQSGYQETQYF. The CDR3 nucleotides read TGCGCCAGCAGCCAGAGTGGGTACCAAGAGACCCAGTACTTC. V gene TRBV4-1 combines with J gene TRBJ2-5; D ambiguous. V dropped 3 bases and J dropped 0 bases, with 8 bases sitting between them. The CDR3 sequence is 14 residues long. The V gene's germline CDR1 is MGHRA and CDR2 YSYEKL.

This clonotype was seen repeatedly, ten times or more. V and J are TRBV24-1 and TRBJ2-1; TRBD2 matches 14 bases. CDR1 KGHDR and CDR2 SFDVKD come from the germline V gene. The CDR3 consists of 17 residues. V was pared by 2 bases and J by 8 bases, with 7 bases of the junction left unmatched. The DNA for the CDR3 is TGTGCCACCAGTGATTCCGGGACTAGCGGGAGTTTGCATGAGCAGTTCTTC. Encoded protein: CATSDSGTSGSLHEQFF.

The chain employs TRBV4-1 and TRBJ2-2; TRBD1 is a possible D gene (5 bases). With 1 base removed from V and 14 bases from J, the gap between germline ends came to 20 bases. This CDR3 has 15 residues. Germline CDR1 is MGHRA and CDR2 is YSYEKL. DNA for the CDR3: TGCGCCAGCAGCCAAGCCATCCGGCCTGCAGGGATACTGTTTTTT. The encoded protein is CASSQAIRPAGILFF.

V usage is TRBV6-2 or TRBV6-3 and J usage is TRBJ1-1; TRBD1 matches 8 bases. The V gene end was trimmed by 5 bases and the J gene end by 5 bases; junction bases not matched to a gene: 7. Germline V gives CDR1 MNHEY, CDR2 SVGEGT. This CDR3 spans 14 amino acids. CDR3 bases: TGTGCCAGCAGTAACCGGACAGGGAGTACTGAAGCTTTCTTT. This translates into CASSNRTGSTEAFF.

This clonotype was seen only a few times. CDR3 protein: CSALTGLSNQPQHF. Written as DNA, the CDR3 is TGCAGTGCTCTAACAGGGTTGAGCAATCAGCCCCAGCATTTT. The rearrangement joins TRBV20-1 to TRBJ1-5, with D possibly matching TRBD1 (6 bases). Germline assignment: CDR1 DFQATT and CDR2 SNEGSKA (reference sequence). This CDR3 comprises 14 residues. V was trimmed by 5 bases and J by 1 base, leaving 12 bases between them.

The chain combines TRBV12-3 or TRBV12-4 with TRBJ2-2; possibly TRBD1 or TRBD2 for D (5 bases each). The V gene lost 6 bases and the J gene lost 3 bases, with 14 bases spanning the gap. This CDR3 has 15 amino acids. The CDR3 region has the DNA TGTGCCAGCAGGCAGCTCTCGGGACACACCGGGGAGCTGTTTTTT. This translates into CASRQLSGHTGELFF.

The chain links TRBV20-1 to TRBJ2-2, with 10 bases identical to TRBD1. Trimming removed 1 base from V and 2 bases from J; junction bases left unmatched: 4. Germline values: CDR1 DFQATT, CDR2 SNEGSKA (reference sequence). This CDR3 has 16 amino acids. For the CDR3, the DNA is TGCAGTGCTAGAGGGTGGGACAGGGGTAACACCGGGGAGCTGTTTTTT. Translating it yields CSARGWDRGNTGELFF.

A word on this clonotype: One junction end does not reproduce the germline sequence, and a read error may be involved. This chain links TRBV2 with TRBJ2-5; 7 bases map to TRBD1. The V gene's germline CDR1 is SNHLY and CDR2 FYNNEI. This CDR3 has 14 residues. CDR3 coding DNA: TGTGCCACCAGTGGGTGGACAGGAGGAGAGACCCAGTACTTC. Its protein product is CATSGWTGGETQYF.

This chain connects TRBV5-6 to TRBJ2-5; 8 nucleotides agree with TRBD1. Germline V gives CDR1 SGHDT, CDR2 YYEEEE. The CDR3 runs 15 residues. The J segment lost 5 bases and the V segment lost 1 base, leaving 7 bases of the junction unmatched. Here the CDR3 reads CASSLLRTGSETQYF. Written as DNA, the CDR3 is TGTGCCAGCAGCTTGTTAAGGACAGGGAGTGAGACCCAGTACTTC.

This chain joins TRBV12-3 or TRBV12-4 and TRBJ2-7; 11 bases align to TRBD1. This CDR3 is built from 11 residues. Losses at the gene ends were 5 bases for V and 12 bases for J; bases not matched to a gene: 3. The CDR3: CASSTGTGGYF. The CDR3 DNA is TGTGCCAGCAGTACTGGGACAGGGGGGTACTTC.

This clonotype showed up just a few times. This rearrangement joins TRBV29-1 to TRBJ2-3; possible D gene TRBD2, 6 bases. Germline V gene data show CDR1 as SQVTM and CDR2 as ANQGSEA. V was clipped by 5 bases and J by 9 bases, with 12 bases between them. CDR3 length: 11 amino acids. The CDR3 coding sequence is TGCAGCGTTTCAGCGGAGGGGACGCAGTATTTT. It yields the protein CSVSAEGTQYF.